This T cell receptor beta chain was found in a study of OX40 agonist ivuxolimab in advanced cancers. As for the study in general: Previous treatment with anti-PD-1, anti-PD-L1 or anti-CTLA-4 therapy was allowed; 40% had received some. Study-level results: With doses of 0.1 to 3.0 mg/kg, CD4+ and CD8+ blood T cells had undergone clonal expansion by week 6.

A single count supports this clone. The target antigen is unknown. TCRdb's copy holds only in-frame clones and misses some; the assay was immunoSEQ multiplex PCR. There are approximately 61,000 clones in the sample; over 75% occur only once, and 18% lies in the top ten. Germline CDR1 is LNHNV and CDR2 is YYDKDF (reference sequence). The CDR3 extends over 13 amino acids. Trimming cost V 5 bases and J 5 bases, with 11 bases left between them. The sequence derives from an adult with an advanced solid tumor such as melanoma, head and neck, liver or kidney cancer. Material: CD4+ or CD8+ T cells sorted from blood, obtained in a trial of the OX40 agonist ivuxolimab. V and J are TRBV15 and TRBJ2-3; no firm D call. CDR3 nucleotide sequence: TGTGCCACCAGCGGCAGACGCCGAGATACGCAGTATTTT. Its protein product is CATSGRRRDTQYF.